The 13 T cell receptor beta chains below come from one sample, sequenced in a study of graft-versus-host responses after intestinal transplantation. These receptors have no known antigen. The method was immunoSEQ multiplex PCR; TCRdb's version includes in-frame clones alone and lacks a portion of them. Altogether tens of thousands of clones are present, just over 90% being singletons, with the ten largest covering roughly 2%. Sequenced here: unstimulated CD8+ T cells sorted from spleen or lymph node cells, sampled before intestinal transplant. These receptors originate from a human donor who received an intestinal transplant.

The CDR3 region is CASSPTGEQYF. CDR3 DNA sequence: TGTGCCAGCAGCCCGACGGGGGAGCAGTACTTC. The chain couples TRBV11-2 to TRBJ2-7, with a tentative D call TRBD2 (5 bases). The V end lost 5 bases, the J end lost 7 bases, and 9 bases lay between the germline ends. Germline assignment: CDR1 SGHAT and CDR2 FQNNGV. The CDR3 spans 11 residues.

The chain links TRBV7-6 to TRBJ2-1; 9 bases line up with TRBD2. Germline CDR1 SGHVS, CDR2 FNYEAQ. CDR3 length equals 16 residues. V dropped 4 bases and J dropped 8; count of bases not matched to a gene: 12. The CDR3 sequence: CASSSLGGGGADEQFF. Written as DNA, the CDR3 is TGTGCCAGCAGCTCTTTGGGTGGCGGGGGGGCGGATGAGCAGTTCTTC.

The rearrangement joins TRBV2 to TRBJ2-1; tentatively, D is TRBD1 (6 bases). Trimming cost V 8 bases and J 1 base, with 9 bases left between them. Looked up from germline, CDR1 is SNHLY and CDR2 is FYNNEI. The CDR3 runs to 13 residues. The CDR3 DNA is TGTGCCAGCTCGGACAGATCCTACAATGAGCAGTTCTTC. Its translation: CASSDRSYNEQFF.

The chain recombines TRBV4-1 with TRBJ1-5; 8 bases line up with TRBD1. The CDR3 is 15 amino acids. The germline CDR1 and CDR2 sequences are MGHRA and YSYEKL. J was trimmed by 6 bases and V by 0 bases; bases with no gene match: 4. The CDR3 DNA is TGCGCCAGCAGCCAAGAGGGACAGGCGCTTCAGCCCCAGCATTTT. It is translated as CASSQEGQALQPQHF.

The chain joins TRBV30 to TRBJ1-4; D remains ambiguous. CDR1 and CDR2 from the germline V gene are GTSNPN and SVGIG (reference sequence). The CDR3 spans 13 residues. V dropped 5 bases and J dropped 1 base, with 8 bases sitting between them. CDR3: CAWGRGTNEKLFF. In nucleotides, the CDR3 is TGTGCCTGGGGGCGGGGAACTAATGAAAAACTGTTTTTT.

CDR3 bases: TGTGCCAGCAGCCCCGCAGGGGGCGGCGGGGCCAACGTCCTGACTTTC. It codes for CASSPAGGGGANVLTF. The chain links TRBV9 to TRBJ2-6; 8 nucleotides match TRBD1. Germline-derived CDR1 and CDR2 are SGDLS and YYNGEE. Trimming at V came to 4 bases and at J to 4 bases, leaving 7 bases not matched to a gene. This CDR3 contains 16 residues.

The chain links TRBV4-3 to TRBJ2-7; TRBD1 matches at 10 bases. The germline CDR1 and CDR2 sequences are LGHNA and YSLEER. Trimming cost V 3 bases and J 4 bases; bases outside gene matches: 9. This CDR3 is 16 amino acids long. The chain's CDR3 is CASSQGVTGGLYEQYF. The CDR3 DNA is TGCGCCAGCAGCCAGGGGGTGACAGGGGGCCTTTACGAGCAGTACTTC.

The rearrangement joins TRBV7-9 to TRBJ2-5, with D possibly being TRBD2 (5 bases). The CDR3 loop spans 15 amino acids. CDR1 and CDR2 (germline): SEHNR, FQNEAQ (reference sequence). V was cut by 5 bases and J by 5 bases, with 18 bases left in between. The DNA for the CDR3 is TGTGCCAGCAGCACCACTAGATTTTCAGGCGAGACCCAGTACTTC. Translation: CASSTTRFSGETQYF. Based on the CDR3 plus reference TRBV7-9 and TRBJ2-5, the full variable domain is DTGVSQNPRHKITKRGQNVTFRCDPISEHNRLYWYRQTLGQGPEFLTYFQNEAQLEKSRLLSDRFSAERPKGSFSTLEIQRTEQGDSAMYLCASSTTRFSGETQYFGPGTRLLVL.

The chain recombines TRBV27 with TRBJ1-5; weak D call: TRBD1 (6 bases). CDR3 size: 17 residues. V lost 0 bases and J 1 base, leaving 13 bases between the germline ends. The germline V gene has CDR1 MNHEY and CDR2 SMNVEV (reference sequence). Written as DNA, the CDR3 is TGTGCCAGCAGTTTATCGCTGCCAGGGGAAAGCAATCAGCCCCAGCATTTT. Protein sequence: CASSLSLPGESNQPQHF.

V usage is TRBV5-1 and J usage is TRBJ1-1; 9 bases map to TRBD1. Germline CDR1 reads SGHRS; CDR2 reads YFSETQ. The V and J ends lost 3 bases and 5 bases, in that order; junction bases with no gene match: 5. This CDR3 is built from 14 residues. As DNA, the CDR3 is TGCGCCAGCAGCTCGACAGGGGGTGAGACTGAAGCTTTCTTT. Translation gives CASSSTGGETEAFF.

The chain carries TRBV4-3 and TRBJ2-3; TRBD1 matches at 10 bases. The V segment lost 2 bases and the J segment 3 bases; nucleotides outside the gene matches: 5. The CDR3 covers 16 residues. Germline-derived CDR1 and CDR2 are LGHNA and YSLEER. CDR3 amino acids: CASSQKTGGQTDTQYF. CDR3 DNA: TGCGCCAGCAGCCAAAAGACAGGGGGCCAAACAGATACGCAGTATTTT.

This clone was seen a single time. The gene calls are TRBV30 and TRBJ1-3, with TRBD1 matching over 9 bases. Per the germline V gene, CDR1 is GTSNPN and CDR2 is SVGIG (reference sequence). The CDR3 has 13 amino acids. With 8 bases clipped from V and 2 bases from J, the junction kept 4 bases outside the gene matches. The CDR3 region has the DNA TGTGCCAGTGACAGGGGGGCTGGAAACACCATATATTTT. This translates into CASDRGAGNTIYF.

The V call is TRBV7-2, the J call TRBJ2-2; 8 nucleotides match TRBD1. This CDR3 spans 17 amino acids. The ends lost 2 bases at V and 7 bases at J; junction bases unmatched: 12. The germline gives CDR1 SGHTA, CDR2 FQGNSA. CDR3 bases: TGTGCCAGCAGCTTACAGGGGTACAGGGGGGTCGGCGGGGAGCTGTTTTTT. Protein: CASSLQGYRGVGGELFF.